The 9 T cell receptor beta chains in this list originate from one sample, sequenced in a study of blood T cell repertoires in COVID-19. Here immunoSEQ multiplex PCR was the method, and the copy in TCRdb shows in-frame clones only, minus some. This table has approximately 75,000 clones, 70% to 90% appearing once. Sequenced sample: peripheral blood. All receptors derive from a man aged 45 to 65 with acute or convalescent COVID-19.

The chain combines TRBV6-5 with TRBJ1-2, with TRBD1 identical over 9 bases. J lost 2 bases, V lost 6 bases, and 7 bases had no gene match. Germline CDR1 and CDR2: MNHEY and SVGAGI. This CDR3 has 15 amino acids. CDR3 in DNA: TGTGCCAGCAGCAGAAAACAGGGGGCCAACTATGGCTACACCTTC. It yields the protein CASSRKQGANYGYTF.

The V gene is TRBV11-2, the J gene TRBJ2-3; D unresolved. This CDR3 is 13 amino acids long. V lost 7 bases to trimming and J lost 2 bases, with 10 bases between them. The V gene's germline CDR1 is SGHAT and CDR2 FQNNGV. Here the CDR3 reads CASTSSYTDTQYF. CDR3 nucleotide sequence: TGTGCCAGCACCAGTTCTTACACAGATACGCAGTATTTT.

This chain connects TRBV7-8 to TRBJ2-7; D is unresolved. The CDR3 sequence is 13 residues long. The V end lost 5 bases, the J end lost 1 base, and 9 bases lay between the germline ends. The germline V gene encodes CDR1 SGHVS and CDR2 FQNEAQ. In DNA form, the CDR3 reads TGTGCCAGCAGCCCGAGAGTATCCTACGAGCAGTACTTC. This codes for CASSPRVSYEQYF.

This chain joins TRBV18 and TRBJ2-7, with a possible D match to TRBD1 (5 bases). Looked up from germline, CDR1 is KGHSH and CDR2 is LQKENI. The CDR3 sequence is 15 residues long. Trimming removed 2 bases from V and 3 bases from J, with 14 bases in between. The CDR3 protein is CASSPGAGFRYEQYF. CDR3 sequence (DNA): TGTGCCAGCTCACCAGGAGCAGGGTTCCGCTACGAGCAGTACTTC.

The genes are TRBV5-5 and TRBJ1-6; D may be TRBD1 (6 bases). The V end lost 4 bases, the J end lost 0 bases, and 11 bases lay between the germline ends. Looked up from germline, CDR1 is SGHKS and CDR2 is YYEKEE (reference sequence). This CDR3 region has 16 residues. CDR3 in amino acids: CASSRDTYSYNSPLHF. CDR3 sequence (DNA): TGTGCCAGCAGCAGGGACACCTACTCCTATAATTCACCCCTCCACTTT.

The chain combines TRBV2 with TRBJ2-2; a weak D match, TRBD2 (5 bases). The CDR3 is 15 residues long. V lost 1 base to trimming and J lost 3 bases, with 9 bases between them. Germline loops: CDR1 SNHLY, CDR2 FYNNEI. In nucleotides, the CDR3 is TGTGCCAGCAGTGAAGGGCTAGCTTACACCGGGGAGCTGTTTTTT. This gives the protein CASSEGLAYTGELFF. Full variable domain (missing parts from reference TRBV2 and TRBJ2-2): EPEVTQTPSHQVTQMGQEVILRCVPISNHLYFYWYRQILGQKVEFLVSFYNNEISEKSEIFDDQFSVERPDGSNFTLKIRSTKLEDSAMYFCASSEGLAYTGELFFGEGSRLTVL.

The chain recombines TRBV6-5 with TRBJ2-1; D might be TRBD2 (7 bases). This CDR3 region has 13 residues. V lost 2 bases to trimming and J lost 10 bases, with 12 bases between them. Germline V lookup: CDR1 MNHEY, CDR2 SVGAGI. CDR3 bases: TGTGCCAGCAGTTACCCCTGGGGGGGCGAGCAGTTCTTC. Translating gives CASSYPWGGEQFF.

V gene TRBV9 combines with J gene TRBJ2-2; 8 positions agree with TRBD1. CDR3 length equals 15 residues. Germline CDR1 and CDR2: SGDLS and YYNGEE. The trim removed 4 bases at V and 1 base at J, leaving 3 bases unmatched. CDR3 nucleotide sequence: TGTGCCAGCAGCCCAGGACAGGGGAACACCGGGGAGCTGTTTTTT. It codes for CASSPGQGNTGELFF.

The V gene is TRBV2, the J gene TRBJ2-2; the D gene is possibly TRBD2 (6 bases). The CDR3 is 15 amino acids. Trimming removed 3 bases at V and 5 bases at J, with 13 bases between. CDR1 is SNHLY, CDR2 FYNNEI, per germline. CDR3: CASSDLPGGTGELFF. The CDR3 coding sequence is TGTGCCAGCAGTGATTTACCCGGGGGAACCGGGGAGCTGTTTTTT.